The 8 T cell receptor beta chains reported below all come from one sample, sequenced in a study of cytomegalovirus exposure and HLA in healthy donors. The PCR used 60 Vbeta and 13 Jbeta primers. Generated by immunoSEQ multiplex PCR, the TCRdb table keeps only in-frame clones and is missing some. The table has around 200,000 clones, roughly 68% seen once. Material: PBMCs. All receptors derive from a man aged 40-50 years in good health and CMV-seropositive.

This chain uses TRBV5-1 with TRBJ2-7; 9 nucleotides align to TRBD2. Germline V gene sequence: CDR1 SGHRS, CDR2 YFSETQ. With V trimmed by 0 bases and J by 3 bases, 4 bases remained unmatched. This CDR3 is built from 15 residues. Here the CDR3 DNA reads TGCGCCAGCAGCTTGGGGGTGCGGGGGGGCTACGAGCAGTACTTC. It is translated as CASSLGVRGGYEQYF.

This clone was found a few times. The chain combines TRBV2 with TRBJ2-7, with 9 bases identical to TRBD1. The CDR3 contains 15 residues. J gave up 4 bases and V 7 bases, and 11 bases lay outside the gene matches. CDR1 is SNHLY, CDR2 FYNNEI, per germline. The CDR3 DNA follows: TGTGCCAGCAACTCCGGGACAGGGTCTCCATACGAGCAGTACTTC. Translated: CASNSGTGSPYEQYF. The full variable domain, its missing parts supplied by reference TRBV2 and TRBJ2-7, is EPEVTQTPSHQVTQMGQEVILRCVPISNHLYFYWYRQILGQKVEFLVSFYNNEISEKSEIFDDQFSVERPDGSNFTLKIRSTKLEDSAMYFCASNSGTGSPYEQYFGPGTRLTVT.

The rearrangement links TRBV5-1 to TRBJ2-1; D not certain. V was cut by 5 bases and J by 2 bases, with 14 bases left in between. This CDR3 contains 15 residues. In germline, CDR1 is SGHRS, CDR2 YFSETQ. CDR3 loop: CASRGERNAYNEQFF. DNA for the CDR3: TGCGCCAGCAGGGGCGAGAGAAATGCCTACAATGAGCAGTTCTTC.

The chain joins TRBV6-5 to TRBJ2-3, with 8 bases that match TRBD2. Trimming removed 6 bases from V and 0 bases from J; junction bases left unmatched: 5. Germline CDR1 reads MNHEY; CDR2 reads SVGAGI. The CDR3 extends over 15 amino acids. The CDR3 nucleotides are TGTGCCAGCAGGCGCGGGGGGCCTAGCACAGATACGCAGTATTTT. Translation gives CASRRGGPSTDTQYF.

Note on this clone: Sequence at one end of the junction differs from germline and may be a read error. The CDR3 DNA sequence: TGCGCCGGCAGCCCCACAATCCAGGGAGAGCAGTACTTC. This codes for CAGSPTIQGEQYF. V and J are TRBV5-1 and TRBJ2-7, with a possible D match to TRBD1 (5 bases). Germline CDR1 and CDR2: SGHRS and YFSETQ. The CDR3 runs to 13 residues.

The V gene is TRBV2, the J gene TRBJ2-3; D gene uncertain. The CDR3 length is 11 residues. Trimming pared 3 bases from V and 6 bases from J, leaving 4 bases between. The V gene's germline CDR1 is SNHLY and CDR2 FYNNEI. The CDR3 loop reads CASSDPDTQYF. The CDR3 coding sequence is TGTGCCAGCAGTGATCCGGATACGCAGTATTTT.

This clone was detected only a few times. The V gene is TRBV5-4, the J gene TRBJ2-1; the match to TRBD1 covers 7 bases. Germline CDR1 and CDR2: SGHNT and YYREEE (reference sequence). This CDR3 region has 14 residues. V was clipped by 10 bases and J by 9 bases; unmatched bases: 16. The CDR3 DNA reads as TGTGCCTACAGGGGCGGACCCCCCGATAGTGAGCAGTTCTTC. Its protein is CAYRGGPPDSEQFF.

This chain links TRBV6-5 with TRBJ1-6; 7 nucleotides agree with TRBD1. J was trimmed by 8 bases and V by 4 bases; bases with no gene match: 11. This CDR3 has 16 amino acids. The V gene's germline CDR1 is MNHEY and CDR2 SVGAGI. CDR3 bases: TGTGCCAGCAGTTTCCTCGGACAGGAGGAATATTCACCCCTCCACTTT. It codes for CASSFLGQEEYSPLHF.